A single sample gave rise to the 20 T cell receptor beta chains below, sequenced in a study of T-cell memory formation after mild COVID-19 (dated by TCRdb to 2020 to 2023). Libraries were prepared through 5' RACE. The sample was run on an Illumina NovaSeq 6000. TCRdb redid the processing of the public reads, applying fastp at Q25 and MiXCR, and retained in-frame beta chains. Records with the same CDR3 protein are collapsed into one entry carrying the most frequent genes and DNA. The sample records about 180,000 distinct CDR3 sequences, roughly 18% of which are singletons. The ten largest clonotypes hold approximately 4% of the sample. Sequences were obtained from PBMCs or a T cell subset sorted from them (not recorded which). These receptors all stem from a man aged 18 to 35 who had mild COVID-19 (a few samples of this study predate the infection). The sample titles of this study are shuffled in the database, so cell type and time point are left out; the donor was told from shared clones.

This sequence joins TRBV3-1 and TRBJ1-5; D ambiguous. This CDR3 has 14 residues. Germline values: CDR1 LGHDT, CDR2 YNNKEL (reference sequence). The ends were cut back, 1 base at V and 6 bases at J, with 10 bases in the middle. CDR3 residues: CASSQVVGSQPQHF. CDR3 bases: TGTGCCAGCAGCCAAGTAGTAGGGAGTCAGCCCCAGCATTTT.

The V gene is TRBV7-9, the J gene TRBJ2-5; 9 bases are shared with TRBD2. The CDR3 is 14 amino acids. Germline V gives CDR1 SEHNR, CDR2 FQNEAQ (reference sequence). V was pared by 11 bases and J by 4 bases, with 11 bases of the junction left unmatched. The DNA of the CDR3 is TGTGCCTTGCCCCTTAGCGGGGGTTCAGAGACCCAGTACTTC. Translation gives CALPLSGGSETQYF.

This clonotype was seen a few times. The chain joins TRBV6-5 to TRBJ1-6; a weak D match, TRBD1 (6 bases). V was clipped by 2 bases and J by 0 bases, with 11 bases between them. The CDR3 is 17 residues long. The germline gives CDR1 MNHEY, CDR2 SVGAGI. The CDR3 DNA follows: TGTGCCAGCAGTTACGGAGGGGGGAGCTCCTATAATTCACCCCTCCACTTT. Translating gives CASSYGGGSSYNSPLHF.

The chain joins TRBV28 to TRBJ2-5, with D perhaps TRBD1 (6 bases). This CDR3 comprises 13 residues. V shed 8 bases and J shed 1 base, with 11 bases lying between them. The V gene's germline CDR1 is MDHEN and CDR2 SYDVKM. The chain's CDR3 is CASGRTAQETQYF. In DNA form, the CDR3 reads TGTGCCAGCGGAAGGACAGCCCAAGAGACCCAGTACTTC.

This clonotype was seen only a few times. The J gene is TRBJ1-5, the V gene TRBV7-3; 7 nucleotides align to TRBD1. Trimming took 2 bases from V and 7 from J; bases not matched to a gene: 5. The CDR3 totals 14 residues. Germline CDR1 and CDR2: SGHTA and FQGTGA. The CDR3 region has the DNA TGTGCCAGCAGCTTAGCAGGGGGTGGCCAGCCCCAGCATTTT. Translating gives CASSLAGGGQPQHF.

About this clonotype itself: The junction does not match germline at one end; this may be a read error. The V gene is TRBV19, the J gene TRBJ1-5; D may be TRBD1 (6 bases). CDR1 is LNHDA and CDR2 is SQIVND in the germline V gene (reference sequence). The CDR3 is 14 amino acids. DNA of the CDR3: TGTGCCACTAGTGCCGGGGGCCGCAATCAGCCCCAGCATTTT. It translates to CATSAGGRNQPQHF.

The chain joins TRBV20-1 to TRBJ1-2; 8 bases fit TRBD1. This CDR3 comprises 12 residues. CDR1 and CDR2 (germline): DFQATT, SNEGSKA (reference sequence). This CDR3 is CRTPGGPDGYTF. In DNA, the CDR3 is TGCAGAACCCCAGGGGGCCCTGATGGCTACACCTTC.

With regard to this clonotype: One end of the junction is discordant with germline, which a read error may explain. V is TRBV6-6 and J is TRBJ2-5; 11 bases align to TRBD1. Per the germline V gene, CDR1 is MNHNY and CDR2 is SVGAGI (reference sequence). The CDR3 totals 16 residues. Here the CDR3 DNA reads TGTGCCAGCACCCCCCGGGACAGGGGGACCCAAGTGACCCAGTACTTC. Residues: CASTPRDRGTQVTQYF.

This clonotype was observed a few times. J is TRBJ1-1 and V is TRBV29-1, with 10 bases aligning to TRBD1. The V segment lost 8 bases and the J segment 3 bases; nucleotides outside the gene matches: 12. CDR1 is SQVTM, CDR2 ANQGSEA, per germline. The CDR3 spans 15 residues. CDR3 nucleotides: TGCAGCAGCGGACAGGGGGTGCCGGATGACACTGAAGCTTTCTTT. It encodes CSSGQGVPDDTEAFF.

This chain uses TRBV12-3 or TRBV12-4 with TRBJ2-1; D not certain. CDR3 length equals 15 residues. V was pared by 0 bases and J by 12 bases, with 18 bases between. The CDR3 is CASSLAYVLASVQFF. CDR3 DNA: TGTGCCAGCAGTTTAGCGTATGTTTTGGCTTCTGTGCAGTTCTTC.

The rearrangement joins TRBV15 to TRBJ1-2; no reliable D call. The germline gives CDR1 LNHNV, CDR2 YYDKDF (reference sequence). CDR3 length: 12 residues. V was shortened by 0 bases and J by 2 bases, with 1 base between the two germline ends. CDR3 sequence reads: CATSRDNYGYTF. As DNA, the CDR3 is TGTGCCACCAGCAGAGACAACTATGGCTACACCTTC.

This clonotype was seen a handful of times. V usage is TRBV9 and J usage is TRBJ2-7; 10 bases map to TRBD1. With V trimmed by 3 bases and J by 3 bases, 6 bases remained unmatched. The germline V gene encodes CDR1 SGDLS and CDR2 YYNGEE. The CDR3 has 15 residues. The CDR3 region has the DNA TGTGCCAGCAGCGGACAGGGGGCACCTATCTACGAGCAGTACTTC. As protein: CASSGQGAPIYEQYF.

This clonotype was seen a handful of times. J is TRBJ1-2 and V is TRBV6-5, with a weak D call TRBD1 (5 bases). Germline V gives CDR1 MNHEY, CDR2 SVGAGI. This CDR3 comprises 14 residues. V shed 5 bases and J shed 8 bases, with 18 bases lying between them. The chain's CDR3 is CASSRLGGEEGYTF. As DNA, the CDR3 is TGTGCCAGCAGTCGCTTGGGGGGGGAGGAAGGCTACACCTTC.

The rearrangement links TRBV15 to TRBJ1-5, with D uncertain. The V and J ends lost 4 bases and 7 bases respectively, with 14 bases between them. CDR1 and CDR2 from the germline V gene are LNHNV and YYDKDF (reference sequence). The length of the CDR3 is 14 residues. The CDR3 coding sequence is TGTGCCACCAGCAAGGCCCTAGGAAAGCAGCCCCAGCATTTT. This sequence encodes CATSKALGKQPQHF.

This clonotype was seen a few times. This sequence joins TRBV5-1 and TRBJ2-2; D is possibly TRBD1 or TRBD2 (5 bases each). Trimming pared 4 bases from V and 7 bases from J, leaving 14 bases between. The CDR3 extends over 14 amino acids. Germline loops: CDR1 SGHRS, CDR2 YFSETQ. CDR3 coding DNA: TGCGCCAGCAGCGGGGACCTTGGCGACGGGGAGCTGTTTTTT. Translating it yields CASSGDLGDGELFF.

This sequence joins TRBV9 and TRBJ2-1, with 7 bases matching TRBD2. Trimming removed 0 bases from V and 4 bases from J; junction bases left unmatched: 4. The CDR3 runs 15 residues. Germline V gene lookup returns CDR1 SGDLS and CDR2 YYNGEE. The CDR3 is CASSVDLAAYNEQFF. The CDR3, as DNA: TGTGCCAGCAGCGTAGATCTAGCGGCATACAATGAGCAGTTCTTC.

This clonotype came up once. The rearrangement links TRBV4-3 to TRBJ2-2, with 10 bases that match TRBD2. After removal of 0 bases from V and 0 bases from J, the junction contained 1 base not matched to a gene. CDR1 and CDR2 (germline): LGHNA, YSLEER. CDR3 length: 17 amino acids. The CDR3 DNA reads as TGCGCCAGCAGCCAAGAGACTAGCGGGTCGAACACCGGGGAGCTGTTTTTT. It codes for CASSQETSGSNTGELFF.

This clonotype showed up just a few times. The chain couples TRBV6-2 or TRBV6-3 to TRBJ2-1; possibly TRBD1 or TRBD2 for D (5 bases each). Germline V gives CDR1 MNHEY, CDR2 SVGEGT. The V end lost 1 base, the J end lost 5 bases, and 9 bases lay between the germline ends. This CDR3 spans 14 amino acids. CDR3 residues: CASSYYEGNNEQFF. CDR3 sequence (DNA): TGTGCCAGCAGTTACTACGAGGGGAACAATGAGCAGTTCTTC.

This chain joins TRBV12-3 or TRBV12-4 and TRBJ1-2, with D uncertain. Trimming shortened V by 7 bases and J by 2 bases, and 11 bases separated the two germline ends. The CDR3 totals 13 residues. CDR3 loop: CASIEGFNYGYTF. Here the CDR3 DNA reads TGTGCCAGCATTGAAGGATTCAACTATGGCTACACCTTC.

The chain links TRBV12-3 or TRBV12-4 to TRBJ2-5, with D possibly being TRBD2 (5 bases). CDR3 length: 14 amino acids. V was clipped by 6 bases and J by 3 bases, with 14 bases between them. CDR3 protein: CASSYTRTEETQYF. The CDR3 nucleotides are TGTGCCAGCAGCTACACGAGGACTGAAGAGACCCAGTACTTC.